This T cell receptor beta chain was captured by sequencing in a study of blood T cell repertoires in COVID-19. As for the study in general: The analysed material was cDNA or gDNA that came from T cells, B-cell-depleted T cells, or PBMCs.

This clone was counted between two and nine times. Sequencing was performed with immunoSEQ multiplex PCR; in TCRdb, only in-frame clones are kept and a portion is missing. The sample consists of 300,000 to 400,000 clones, roughly 84% of them appearing once. The source of this sequence is a man aged 50-59 years with active or convalescent COVID-19. Material for sequencing was peripheral blood.

CDR3 protein: CAISGGLGLAGGNEQYF. The CDR3 nucleotides are TGTGCCATCAGTGGGGGGCTGGGACTAGCGGGAGGAAACGAGCAGTACTTC. The V call is TRBV10-3, the J call TRBJ2-7; 15 nucleotides agree with TRBD2. The germline V gene has CDR1 ENHRY and CDR2 SYGVKD. The CDR3 is 17 residues long. The V segment lost 4 bases and the J segment 5 bases; nucleotides outside the gene matches: 9.